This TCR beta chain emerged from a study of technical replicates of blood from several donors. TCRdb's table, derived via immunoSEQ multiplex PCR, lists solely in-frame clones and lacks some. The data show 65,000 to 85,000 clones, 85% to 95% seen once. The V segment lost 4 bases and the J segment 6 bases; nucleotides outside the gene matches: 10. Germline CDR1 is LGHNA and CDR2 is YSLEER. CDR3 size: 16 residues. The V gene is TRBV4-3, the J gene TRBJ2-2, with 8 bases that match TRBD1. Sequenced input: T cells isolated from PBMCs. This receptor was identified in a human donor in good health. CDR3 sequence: CASSPEWTGRSGELFF. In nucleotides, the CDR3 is TGCGCCAGCAGCCCCGAGTGGACAGGGAGGTCCGGGGAGCTGTTTTTT.